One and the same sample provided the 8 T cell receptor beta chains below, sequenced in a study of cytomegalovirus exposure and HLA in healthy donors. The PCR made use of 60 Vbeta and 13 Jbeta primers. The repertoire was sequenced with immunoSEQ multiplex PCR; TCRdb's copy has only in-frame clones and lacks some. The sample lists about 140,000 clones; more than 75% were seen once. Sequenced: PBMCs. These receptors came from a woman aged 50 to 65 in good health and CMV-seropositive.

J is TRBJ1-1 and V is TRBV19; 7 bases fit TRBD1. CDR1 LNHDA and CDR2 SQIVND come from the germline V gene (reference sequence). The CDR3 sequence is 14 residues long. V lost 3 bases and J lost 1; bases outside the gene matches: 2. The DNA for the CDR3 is TGTGCCAGTAGTATGACAGGGCGGAACACTGAAGCTTTCTTT. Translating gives CASSMTGRNTEAFF.

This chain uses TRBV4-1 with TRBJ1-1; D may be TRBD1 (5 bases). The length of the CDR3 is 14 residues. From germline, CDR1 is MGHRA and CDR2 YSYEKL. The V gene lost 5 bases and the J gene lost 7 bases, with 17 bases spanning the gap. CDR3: CASSTPLGRGEAFF. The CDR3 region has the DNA TGCGCCAGCAGCACTCCCTTGGGGCGCGGTGAAGCTTTCTTT.

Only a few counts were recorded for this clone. The CDR3 spells CASSPRPIRRKTEAFF. The CDR3 DNA is TGCGCCAGCAGCCCCCGACCTATTCGGCGGAAGACTGAAGCTTTCTTT. V is TRBV4-1 and J is TRBJ1-1; D unresolved. The CDR3 runs 16 residues. V was pared by 4 bases and J by 5 bases, with 20 bases between. CDR1 is MGHRA, CDR2 YSYEKL, per germline.

The CDR3, as DNA: TGTGCCAGCAGCCAAGGGGTCAGGGGGCGCGGCTACACCTTC. It yields the protein CASSQGVRGRGYTF. The V and J genes are TRBV16 and TRBJ1-2, with 8 bases matching TRBD1. V was pared by 2 bases and J by 8 bases, with 7 bases of the junction left unmatched. The CDR3 totals 14 residues. Germline lookup yields CDR1 KGHSY and CDR2 FQNENV.

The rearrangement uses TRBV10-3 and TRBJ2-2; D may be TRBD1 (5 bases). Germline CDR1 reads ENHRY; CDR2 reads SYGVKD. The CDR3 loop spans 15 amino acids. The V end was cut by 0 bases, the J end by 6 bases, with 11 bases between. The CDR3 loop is CAISESTQGSGELFF. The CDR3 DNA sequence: TGTGCCATCAGTGAGTCGACGCAGGGATCCGGGGAGCTGTTTTTT.

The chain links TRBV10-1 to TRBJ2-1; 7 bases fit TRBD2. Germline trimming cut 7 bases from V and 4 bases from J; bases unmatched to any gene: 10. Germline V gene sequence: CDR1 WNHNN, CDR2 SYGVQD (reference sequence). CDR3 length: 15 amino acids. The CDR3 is CASTLPGTTYNEQFF. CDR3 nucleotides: TGCGCCAGCACCTTGCCAGGGACTACTTACAATGAGCAGTTCTTC.

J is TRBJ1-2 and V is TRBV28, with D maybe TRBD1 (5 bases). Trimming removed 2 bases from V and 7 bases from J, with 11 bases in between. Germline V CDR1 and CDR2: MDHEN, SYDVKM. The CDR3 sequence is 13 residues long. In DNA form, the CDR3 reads TGTGCCAGCAGTTTAGCATACAGGATTGGCTACACCTTC. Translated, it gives CASSLAYRIGYTF.

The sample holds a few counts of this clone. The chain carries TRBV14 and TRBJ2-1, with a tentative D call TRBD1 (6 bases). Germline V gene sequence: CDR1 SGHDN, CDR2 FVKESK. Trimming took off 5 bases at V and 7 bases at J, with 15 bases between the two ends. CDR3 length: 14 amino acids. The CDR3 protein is CASSLRERGNEQFF. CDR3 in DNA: TGTGCCAGCAGCTTAAGAGAGAGGGGGAATGAGCAGTTCTTC.